The T cell receptor (beta chain) described here comes from a study of control samples from healthy donors and cancer patients. The assay was immunoSEQ multiplex PCR, and TCRdb's table has in-frame clones only and misses some. The profile shows around 100,000 clones, around 89% of them singletons. This clonotype was sampled from a man in his 60s with lung cancer. The specimen was PBMCs.

CDR3 sequence (DNA): TGTGCCAGCAGCTTTTTGGGGAGCGGGGCTCCAAACACCGGGGAGCTGTTTTTT. Translated: CASSFLGSGAPNTGELFF. The rearrangement links TRBV11-2 to TRBJ2-2, with TRBD2 matching over 7 bases. The junction had 12 bases not matched to a gene; V was cut back by 3 bases and J by 2 bases. Germline assignment: CDR1 SGHAT and CDR2 FQNNGV. The CDR3 is 18 amino acids.